Listed below are T cell receptor beta chains from one sample, sequenced in a study of cytomegalovirus exposure and HLA in healthy donors. Method: immunoSEQ multiplex PCR; TCRdb's copy keeps in-frame clones and lacks some. This sample has some 170,000 clones, with roughly four fifths found just once. The material sequenced was PBMCs. The receptors come from a woman in her thirties or forties in good health and CMV-seronegative. CDR3s include the opening cysteine and the closing phenylalanine or tryptophan. The order of the fields is D gene, clone size, V gene, J gene, CDR3 protein, CDR3 DNA. D genes are given only for firm matches. Part of the rows lack a size; the others show once, few, many or a class for expanded clones.

TRBD2	.	TRBV4-2	TRBJ2-1	CASSIQEASGSYEQFF	TGTGCCAGCAGCATTCAAGAGGCTAGCGGGAGCTATGAGCAGTTCTTC
TRBD1	.	TRBV28	TRBJ2-1	CASSPGQGAWGEQFF	TGTGCCAGCAGTCCCGGACAGGGGGCCTGGGGTGAGCAGTTCTTC
.	.	TRBV6-1	TRBJ2-2	CASSGAAGSTGELFF	TGTGCCAGCAGTGGGGCAGCTGGGTCTACCGGGGAGCTGTTTTTT
.	few	TRBV11-1	TRBJ2-5	CASSPSWTGETQYF	TGTGCCAGCAGCCCCAGCTGGACTGGAGAGACCCAGTACTTC
.	.	TRBV2	TRBJ1-2	CASSEVPGGGQYNYGYTF	TGTGCCAGCAGTGAAGTCCCTGGGGGTGGACAGTATAACTATGGCTACACCTTC
.	.	TRBV11-2	TRBJ2-5	CASSPPEGRRETQYF	TGTGCCAGCAGCCCCCCGGAGGGAAGAAGAGAGACCCAGTACTTC
.	.	TRBV5-6	TRBJ1-2	CASSLLAGAGYGYTF	TGTGCCAGCAGCTTGTTGGCGGGTGCCGGCTATGGCTACACCTTC
TRBD1	.	TRBV5-1	TRBJ1-4	CASSTTGATNEKLFF	TGCGCCAGCAGCACCACAGGGGCAACTAATGAAAAACTGTTTTTT
TRBD1	.	TRBV18	TRBJ2-2	CASSPRGGLGGELFF	TGTGCCAGCTCACCGAGAGGGGGCCTTGGCGGGGAGCTGTTTTTT
.	.	TRBV2	TRBJ2-2	CASRVLRGTGELFF	TGTGCCAGCAGGGTCCTCAGGGGAACCGGGGAGCTGTTTTTT
TRBD1	.	TRBV6-5	TRBJ1-2	CASRTNSRGDYGYTF	TGTGCCAGCAGAACCAATTCCAGGGGGGACTATGGCTACACCTTC
TRBD1	.	TRBV27	TRBJ1-3	CASSTQGAAGNTIYF	TGTGCCAGCAGTACCCAGGGGGCAGCGGGAAACACCATATATTTT
.	.	TRBV5-1	TRBJ2-2	CASKGGLNTGELFF	TGCGCCTCAAAAGGGGGTCTGAACACCGGGGAGCTGTTTTTT
TRBD1	.	TRBV2	TRBJ1-4	CASRGGTGEEKLFF	TGTGCCAGCAGAGGGGGGACAGGGGAAGAAAAACTGTTTTTT
TRBD1	.	TRBV10-3	TRBJ2-2	CAISGQTNTGELFF	TGTGCCATCTCGGGACAGACGAACACCGGGGAGCTGTTTTTT
TRBD1	once	TRBV7-8	TRBJ1-5	CASSAGGPQHF	TGTGCCAGCAGCGCAGGGGGGCCCCAGCATTTT
TRBD2	.	TRBV11-2	TRBJ2-2	CASSLDWGTSGMNGELFF	TGTGCCAGCAGCTTAGACTGGGGGACTAGCGGGATGAACGGGGAGCTGTTTTTT
TRBD2	.	TRBV5-1	TRBJ2-1	CASASGLANNEQFF	TGCGCCAGCGCGAGTGGACTAGCTAACAATGAGCAGTTCTTC
.	.	TRBV2	TRBJ1-4	CASSERGTGEKLFF	TGTGCCAGCAGTGAAAGGGGGACGGGTGAAAAACTGTTTTTT
.	.	TRBV10-3	TRBJ2-1	CAINLGGGRNNEQFF	TGTGCCATCAATCTAGGGGGCGGGAGGAACAATGAGCAGTTCTTC
.	.	TRBV4-1	TRBJ2-1	CASSQETGSSYNEQFF	TGCGCCAGCAGCCAAGAGACTGGCTCGTCCTACAATGAGCAGTTCTTC
.	.	TRBV14	TRBJ2-1	CASSRILPGESSYNEQFF	TGTGCCAGCAGCCGCATTCTCCCGGGGGAGAGCTCCTACAATGAGCAGTTCTTC
TRBD1	once	TRBV11-2	TRBJ1-1	CASSFRTGEGVRNTEAFF	TGTGCCAGCAGCTTCCGGACAGGGGAAGGAGTTCGGAACACTGAAGCTTTCTTT
TRBD1	.	TRBV11-2	TRBJ2-2	CASSPRQGDSRGELFF	TGTGCCAGCAGCCCTAGACAGGGGGATAGCAGGGGGGAGCTGTTTTTT
TRBD2	.	TRBV7-3	TRBJ2-3	CASSPRTSVTDTQYF	TGTGCCAGCAGCCCAAGGACTAGCGTCACAGATACGCAGTATTTT
TRBD1	.	TRBV6-1	TRBJ1-5	CASSERGDRYSNQPQHF	TGTGCCAGCAGTGAAAGGGGGGACAGATATAGCAATCAGCCCCAGCATTTT
.	once	TRBV7-6	TRBJ2-7	CASSWEHSYEQYF	TGTGCCAGCAGCTGGGAGCACTCCTACGAGCAGTACTTC
TRBD2	.	TRBV9	TRBJ2-1	CASSRTSGNNEQFF	TGTGCCAGCAGTCGGACTAGCGGGAACAATGAGCAGTTCTTC
.	.	TRBV5-4	TRBJ1-2	CASSLDTGWSYGYTF	TGTGCCAGCAGCTTGGATACAGGGTGGAGCTATGGCTACACCTTC
.	.	TRBV2	TRBJ1-1	CASSDLGDTEAFF	TGTGCCAGCAGTGATTTAGGGGACACTGAAGCTTTCTTT
.	.	TRBV21-1	TRBJ2-5	CASSPEGASETQYF	TGTGCCAGCAGCCCAGAGGGGGCTAGCGAGACCCAGTACTTC
.	.	TRBV27	TRBJ1-2	CASKRTGNYGYTF	TGTGCCAGCAAACGGACGGGAAACTATGGCTACACCTTC
TRBD2	.	TRBV30	TRBJ2-7	CAWSSSGTRGTWEQYF	TGTGCCTGGAGTAGTTCGGGGACTAGGGGAACGTGGGAGCAGTACTTC
TRBD1	.	TRBV2	TRBJ2-7	CASSQTGVSYEQYF	TGTGCCAGCAGTCAGACAGGGGTCTCCTACGAGCAGTACTTC
.	.	TRBV11-3	TRBJ1-1	CASSRGGMNTEAFF	TGTGCCAGCAGCAGAGGGGGTATGAACACTGAAGCTTTCTTT
TRBD1	.	TRBV5-6	TRBJ2-3	CASSLGQGGTDTQYF	TGTGCCAGCAGCTTGGGGCAGGGGGGCACAGATACGCAGTATTTT
TRBD1	.	TRBV19	TRBJ2-7	CASTFGQGREQYF	TGTGCCAGTACCTTCGGACAGGGGAGAGAGCAGTACTTC
TRBD2	few	TRBV5-1	TRBJ2-1	CASSPRTSGLSYNEQFF	TGCGCCAGCAGCCCAAGGACTAGCGGTCTCTCCTACAATGAGCAGTTCTTC
.	.	TRBV28	TRBJ2-7	CAIKADNSYEQYF	TGTGCCATCAAAGCGGATAACTCCTACGAGCAGTACTTC
.	.	TRBV25-1	TRBJ2-1	CASSDRKDEQFF	TGTGCCAGCAGTGACAGGAAGGATGAGCAGTTCTTC
TRBD2	.	TRBV7-9	TRBJ2-7	CASSSGLDEQYF	TGTGCCAGCAGCTCGGGACTAGACGAGCAGTACTTC
TRBD1	once	TRBV7-9	TRBJ1-1	CASSLTVDREFEAFF	TGTGCCAGCAGTCTAACGGTAGACAGGGAGTTTGAAGCTTTCTTT
TRBD2	once	TRBV11-3	TRBJ2-1	CASSLGSGTSGSQQFF	TGTGCCAGCAGCCTTGGGTCCGGGACTAGCGGGAGTCAGCAGTTCTTC
TRBD1	.	TRBV10-3	TRBJ2-7	CAIKLGQGAYEQYF	TGTGCCATCAAGTTAGGACAGGGGGCCTACGAGCAGTACTTC
.	once	TRBV19	TRBJ1-4	CASSGGTGTNEKLFF	TGTGCCAGTAGTGGAGGGACGGGGACTAATGAAAAACTGTTTTTT
.	few	TRBV6-6	TRBJ1-4	CASSPTVNNEKLFF	TGTGCCAGCAGCCCGACAGTTAATAATGAAAAACTGTTTTTT
.	.	TRBV30	TRBJ1-2	CAWDPRRPRDIEGYTF	TGTGCCTGGGACCCCAGACGCCCCCGGGACATTGAAGGCTACACCTTC
.	.	TRBV30	TRBJ1-1	CAWSRAGGTEAFF	TGTGCCTGGAGCCGAGCGGGGGGCACTGAAGCTTTCTTT
.	once	TRBV18	TRBJ2-2	CASSPRVVSTGELFF	TGTGCCAGCTCACCGAGGGTCGTTAGCACCGGGGAGCTGTTTTTT
.	few	TRBV7-9	TRBJ2-5	CASSLRTAQETQYF	TGTGCCAGCAGCCTACGGACAGCTCAAGAGACCCAGTACTTC
.	.	TRBV5-1	TRBJ2-3	CASSLASSTDTQYF	TGCGCCAGCAGCTTGGCTAGTTCCACAGATACGCAGTATTTT
TRBD1	.	TRBV7-6	TRBJ2-7	CASSLMGTGDYEQYF	TGTGCCAGCAGCTTAATGGGGACAGGGGACTACGAGCAGTACTTC
TRBD2	.	TRBV28	TRBJ2-1	CASSLTSGGSYNEQFF	TGTGCCAGCAGTTTAACTAGCGGTGGCTCCTACAATGAGCAGTTCTTC
.	.	TRBV2	TRBJ2-7	CASARDKGPEQYF	TGTGCCAGCGCCCGGGACAAGGGACCCGAGCAGTACTTC